This T cell receptor beta chain emerged from a study of T cell repertoires in aging, cancer and after chemotherapy. Study-level results: Median generation probability rose over the chemotherapy interval in each cancer cohort, suggesting rebound thymic output. In hematological cancer patients, infiltrated lymphoid organs may have impaired thymic emigration or peripheral T cell expansion. Healthy donors lost TCR diversity with age mainly through richness, cancer patients through richness and evenness.

A mixed TRB-A/B primer pool amplified rearranged TRB by multiplex touch-down PCR. A single record per CDR3 protein comes from TCRdb applying MiXCR to the multiplex PCR reads. The profile shows over 5,500 distinct CDR3 sequences, 32% of them singletons. CDR3 length: 14 residues. Looked up from germline, CDR1 is GTSNPN and CDR2 is SVGIG (reference sequence). The germline V and J ends were trimmed by 1 base and 4 bases, with 14 bases remaining between them. With regard to this clonotype: Its antigen is not identified.

Amplification of TCR beta used genomic DNA extracted from peripheral blood. This TCR came from a human donor with a blood cancer. Sequencing was done on a sample of blood. This rearrangement joins TRBV30 to TRBJ2-7, with a possible D match to TRBD2 (7 bases). The CDR3 reads CAWSGAGAVYEQYF. In nucleotides, the CDR3 is TGTGCCTGGAGTGGGGCGGGGGCCGTTTACGAGCAGTACTTC.